A selection of T cell receptor beta chains follows, all from one sample in a study of T-cell memory formation after mild COVID-19. Via MiXCR, TCRdb re-called the 5' RACE reads, giving one row per CDR3 protein. The top ten clones hold about 40% of a sample with about 100,000 distinct CDR3 sequences, around 10% of them seen once. Sequenced material: PBMCs or a T cell subset sorted from them (not recorded which). The receptors originated from a young man who had mild COVID-19 (a few samples of this study predate the infection). Cell type and time point are not known. Both conserved end residues are part of each CDR3. Each record gives: D gene, V gene, CDR3 length, J gene, CDR3 protein. A D gene is named only where the DNA matches it firmly.

d_gene: TRBD2; v_gene: TRBV4-2; len: 16; j_gene: TRBJ2-4; CDR3aa: CASSQDKEREGRIQYF
d_gene: .; v_gene: TRBV4-3; len: 17; j_gene: TRBJ2-2; CDR3aa: CASSQDVAYGNTGELFF
d_gene: TRBD2; v_gene: TRBV7-2; len: 18; j_gene: TRBJ2-3; CDR3aa: CASSLALGPSGVTDTQYF
d_gene: TRBD1; v_gene: TRBV9; len: 15; j_gene: TRBJ1-2; CDR3aa: CASSPFPWDSYGYTF
d_gene: .; v_gene: TRBV3-1; len: 15; j_gene: TRBJ2-7; CDR3aa: CASSQEKEGAYEQYF
d_gene: .; v_gene: TRBV7-2; len: 14; j_gene: TRBJ1-1; CDR3aa: CASRPGEGSTEAFF
d_gene: TRBD1; v_gene: TRBV7-9; len: 14; j_gene: TRBJ1-5; CDR3aa: CASSPRDRYQPQHF
d_gene: .; v_gene: TRBV4-1; len: 18; j_gene: TRBJ2-2; CDR3aa: CASSQGLMATGVTGELFF
d_gene: .; v_gene: TRBV12-3/TRBV12-4; len: 10; j_gene: TRBJ2-1; CDR3aa: CASSLTEQFF
d_gene: TRBD2; v_gene: TRBV7-2; len: 16; j_gene: TRBJ2-3; CDR3aa: CASSLDLAGGTDTQYF
d_gene: TRBD2; v_gene: TRBV7-2; len: 16; j_gene: TRBJ2-7; CDR3aa: CASSLAPAGGYYEQYF
d_gene: .; v_gene: TRBV12-3/TRBV12-4; len: 15; j_gene: TRBJ2-3; CDR3aa: CASSSAPGVNDTQYF
d_gene: .; v_gene: TRBV6-5; len: 12; j_gene: TRBJ1-5; CDR3aa: CASSTGIQPQHF
d_gene: .; v_gene: TRBV7-9; len: 15; j_gene: TRBJ2-3; CDR3aa: CASSPLGGAADTQYF
d_gene: .; v_gene: TRBV27; len: 13; j_gene: TRBJ2-5; CDR3aa: CASTALGQETQYF
d_gene: .; v_gene: TRBV7-9; len: 14; j_gene: TRBJ1-1; CDR3aa: CASAPGILNTEAFF
d_gene: .; v_gene: TRBV27; len: 13; j_gene: TRBJ1-1; CDR3aa: CASSFGGWTEAFF
d_gene: TRBD1; v_gene: TRBV29-1; len: 14; j_gene: TRBJ2-1; CDR3aa: CSVPGTGRYNEQFF
d_gene: TRBD1; v_gene: TRBV6-5; len: 15; j_gene: TRBJ2-7; CDR3aa: CASSQAGTGKHEQYF
d_gene: .; v_gene: TRBV2; len: 16; j_gene: TRBJ2-2; CDR3aa: CASTPWTGANTGELFF
d_gene: TRBD1; v_gene: TRBV7-6; len: 14; j_gene: TRBJ2-7; CDR3aa: CASSLETGDHEQYF
d_gene: TRBD1; v_gene: TRBV5-1; len: 18; j_gene: TRBJ2-4; CDR3aa: CASSFYPGQGRAKNIQYF
d_gene: TRBD2; v_gene: TRBV7-9; len: 16; j_gene: TRBJ2-1; CDR3aa: CASSHGTSGGGNEQFF
d_gene: TRBD2; v_gene: TRBV7-2; len: 17; j_gene: TRBJ2-2; CDR3aa: CASSPSESGGNTGELFF
d_gene: TRBD1; v_gene: TRBV7-9; len: 13; j_gene: TRBJ1-1; CDR3aa: CASGWTGNTEAFF
d_gene: .; v_gene: TRBV4-3; len: 13; j_gene: TRBJ2-5; CDR3aa: CASSQGPWETQYF
d_gene: TRBD1; v_gene: TRBV25-1; len: 15; j_gene: TRBJ2-3; CDR3aa: CASSEKDRSTDTQYF
d_gene: .; v_gene: TRBV5-1; len: 15; j_gene: TRBJ2-1; CDR3aa: CASSLRDRTYNEQFF
d_gene: .; v_gene: TRBV5-4; len: 17; j_gene: TRBJ2-7; CDR3aa: CASSPWDGAREPYEQYF
d_gene: TRBD2; v_gene: TRBV7-9; len: 16; j_gene: TRBJ2-5; CDR3aa: CASSLVVSGGQETQYF
d_gene: .; v_gene: TRBV7-8; len: 12; j_gene: TRBJ2-1; CDR3aa: CASRTVYNEQFF
d_gene: .; v_gene: TRBV20-1; len: 11; j_gene: TRBJ1-5; CDR3aa: CSAREDQPQHF
d_gene: .; v_gene: TRBV27; len: 14; j_gene: TRBJ2-6; CDR3aa: CASSLQSGANVLTF
d_gene: .; v_gene: TRBV7-2; len: 13; j_gene: TRBJ1-2; CDR3aa: CASSPTLNYGYTF
d_gene: .; v_gene: TRBV6-5; len: 13; j_gene: TRBJ1-2; CDR3aa: CASSYGRIYGYTF
d_gene: TRBD2; v_gene: TRBV4-3; len: 15; j_gene: TRBJ2-3; CDR3aa: CASRPRAGGTDTQYF
d_gene: .; v_gene: TRBV29-1; len: 10; j_gene: TRBJ1-1; CDR3aa: CSVVGTEAFF
d_gene: .; v_gene: TRBV7-8; len: 16; j_gene: TRBJ2-5; CDR3aa: CASSLAHGGTRETQYF
d_gene: TRBD1; v_gene: TRBV12-3/TRBV12-4; len: 14; j_gene: TRBJ2-5; CDR3aa: CASSFRGHQETQYF
d_gene: .; v_gene: TRBV3-1; len: 14; j_gene: TRBJ2-2; CDR3aa: CASRPGPPARELFF
d_gene: .; v_gene: TRBV7-9; len: 15; j_gene: TRBJ1-1; CDR3aa: CASSSSGSEATEAFF
d_gene: .; v_gene: TRBV7-2; len: 14; j_gene: TRBJ2-2; CDR3aa: CASSPSGNTGELFF
d_gene: .; v_gene: TRBV4-1; len: 17; j_gene: TRBJ2-2; CDR3aa: CASSQEGGRVNTGELFF
d_gene: TRBD2; v_gene: TRBV5-1; len: 15; j_gene: TRBJ2-3; CDR3aa: CASSSDGLAADTQYF
d_gene: TRBD1; v_gene: TRBV6-5; len: 14; j_gene: TRBJ1-2; CDR3aa: CASSVKTGIRGYTF
d_gene: TRBD1; v_gene: TRBV5-1; len: 15; j_gene: TRBJ2-1; CDR3aa: CASSLGTDLYNEQFF
d_gene: TRBD1; v_gene: TRBV27; len: 14; j_gene: TRBJ2-2; CDR3aa: CASSLLTGVRELFF
d_gene: .; v_gene: TRBV6-1; len: 16; j_gene: TRBJ2-4; CDR3aa: CASSDGGALPENIQYF
d_gene: .; v_gene: TRBV9; len: 12; j_gene: TRBJ1-5; CDR3aa: CASSVDDQPQHF